Following are 32 T cell receptor beta chains from one sample sequenced in a study of immune heterogeneity within non-small cell lung tumors. At 550 to 600 ng per sample, bulk tumor genomic DNA provided the template. Several widely spaced biopsies per primary tumor were taken during surgery. Each patient presented with untreated, newly diagnosed non-small cell lung cancer and received curative surgery. Multiplex PCR with 32 V and 13 J primers amplified TCR beta CDR3. TCRdb ran MiXCR on the multiplex PCR reads and lists one entry per CDR3 protein. The sample includes tens of thousands of distinct CDR3 sequences, 28% of them seen just once. The sample taken for sequencing was lung tumor tissue. The receptors stem from a man in his forties with non-small cell lung cancer.

The V and J genes are TRBV7-9 and TRBJ1-2; weak D call: TRBD1 (6 bases). This CDR3 has 13 amino acids. The ends were cut back, 5 bases at V and 4 bases at J, with 11 bases in the middle. The germline V gene encodes CDR1 SEHNR and CDR2 FQNEAQ (reference sequence). This chain's CDR3 is CASSRTGLYGYTF. The DNA for the CDR3 is TGTGCCAGCAGCCGTACAGGGCTCTATGGCTACACCTTC.

This clonotype is deemed medium-sized. This chain joins TRBV6-1 and TRBJ2-7; tentatively, D is TRBD2 (6 bases). Germline V gene data show CDR1 as MNHNS and CDR2 as SASEGT. This CDR3 is 11 amino acids long. V was clipped by 11 bases and J by 2 bases, with 10 bases between them. CDR3 residues: CALAETYEQYF. DNA for the CDR3: TGTGCCTTAGCGGAAACCTACGAGCAGTACTTC.

This clonotype was seen many times. This sequence joins TRBV6-1 and TRBJ2-1; the match to TRBD2 covers 13 bases. This CDR3 is built from 13 residues. J gave up 13 bases and V 6 bases, and 6 bases lay outside the gene matches. Germline V gives CDR1 MNHNS, CDR2 SASEGT. The chain's CDR3 is CASSAGLAGDQFF. CDR3 sequence (DNA): TGTGCCAGCAGCGCCGGACTAGCGGGAGATCAGTTCTTC.

Ten or more counts support this clonotype. The V and J genes are TRBV2 and TRBJ1-5; no reliable D call. The germline V gene encodes CDR1 SNHLY and CDR2 FYNNEI. This CDR3 region has 12 residues. V gave up 3 bases and J gave up 4 bases, with 4 bases separating them. Written as DNA, the CDR3 is TGTGCCAGCAGTGAGCGGAATCAGCCCCAGCATTTT. Translated, it gives CASSERNQPQHF.

The chain links TRBV12-3 or TRBV12-4 to TRBJ2-2; D may be TRBD1 or TRBD2 (6 bases each). The length of the CDR3 is 14 residues. V shed 5 bases and J shed 6 bases, with 13 bases lying between them. CDR3 loop: CASSPGGGSGELFF. The CDR3 DNA follows: TGTGCCAGCAGTCCCGGGGGCGGATCCGGGGAGCTGTTTTTT.

Many counts were recorded for this clonotype. The chain has TRBV6-6 and TRBJ2-2; D is unclear. There are 13 residues in the CDR3. Germline CDR1 reads MNHNY; CDR2 reads SVGAGI (reference sequence). Trimming took 0 bases from V and 8 from J, leaving 7 bases between them. The CDR3 loop reads CASSYSIGGELFF. The CDR3 DNA is TGTGCCAGCAGTTACTCGATAGGTGGGGAGCTGTTTTTT.

Remarks on this clonotype: It may be a read error: a sequence one base away is much more abundant. The rearrangement uses TRBV12-5 and TRBJ1-1; TRBD1 is a possible D gene (6 bases). From germline, CDR1 is LGHNT and CDR2 FRNRAP. The CDR3 has 13 residues. The CDR3 spells CASGLRGGSEDFF. CDR3 DNA sequence: TGTGCTAGTGGTTTGAGGGGGGGCTCAGAAGATTTCTTT.

The chain joins TRBV5-1 to TRBJ2-1, with D maybe TRBD1 (5 bases). Germline loops: CDR1 SGHRS, CDR2 YFSETQ. This CDR3 is built from 15 residues. The ends were cut back, 4 bases at V and 0 bases at J, with 11 bases in the middle. In DNA, the CDR3 is TGCGCCAGCAGCGCGGACATTAGCTCCTACAATGAGCAGTTCTTC. It codes for CASSADISSYNEQFF.

This clonotype was detected ten times or more. The chain links TRBV6-2 or TRBV6-3 to TRBJ2-3, with 8 positions matching TRBD2. Germline CDR1 is MNHEY and CDR2 is SVGEGT. V shed 6 bases, J shed 0 bases, and the junction held 8 bases outside the gene matches. The length of the CDR3 is 16 residues. CDR3 residues: CASRRLAPSSTDTQYF. CDR3 in DNA: TGTGCCAGCAGGAGACTAGCGCCTTCTAGCACAGATACGCAGTATTTT.

This clonotype has at least ten counts. The rearrangement links TRBV6-1 to TRBJ1-2; possibly TRBD1 for D (6 bases). The CDR3 totals 12 residues. Germline V CDR1 and CDR2: MNHNS, SASEGT. V lost 7 bases and J lost 6, with 12 bases in between. CDR3 DNA: TGTGCCAGCACCTGGACAGCCGATGGCTACACCTTC. Encoded protein: CASTWTADGYTF.

This clonotype was recorded many times. The V gene is TRBV5-1, the J gene TRBJ2-7; TRBD2 matches at 9 bases. The CDR3 has 16 residues. J was trimmed by 2 bases and V by 0 bases; bases with no gene match: 6. Germline CDR1 and CDR2: SGHRS and YFSETQ. The CDR3 DNA reads as TGCGCCAGCAGCTTGGGGGGGGGGACTAGCCCCTACGAGCAGTACTTC. As protein: CASSLGGGTSPYEQYF.

This clonotype occurred a few times. The chain uses TRBV11-1 and TRBJ2-1; the D gene is possibly TRBD1 (5 bases). This CDR3 has 15 residues. Trimming removed 5 bases from V and 4 bases from J, with 15 bases in between. The germline V gene has CDR1 SGHAT and CDR2 FQDESV (reference sequence). CDR3 in DNA: TGTGCCAGCAGCCTTAGGCAGGGTGATTACAATGAGCAGTTCTTC. It is translated as CASSLRQGDYNEQFF.

The table lists this clonotype with a few counts. The chain recombines TRBV20-1 with TRBJ1-4; D gene uncertain. This CDR3 spans 12 amino acids. Trimming shortened V by 6 bases and J by 6 bases, and 11 bases separated the two germline ends. The germline CDR1 and CDR2 sequences are DFQATT and SNEGSKA (reference sequence). The CDR3 sequence: CSARTDDEKLFF. CDR3 DNA: TGCAGTGCCCGCACTGACGATGAAAAACTGTTTTTT.

This clonotype was observed a handful of times. The chain links TRBV5-1 to TRBJ2-1; 14 bases match TRBD2. V was pared by 2 bases and J by 4 bases, with 2 bases of the junction left unmatched. The CDR3 is made up of 16 amino acids. Germline CDR1 SGHRS, CDR2 YFSETQ. The CDR3 DNA reads TGCGCCAGCAGCTTCGGGACTAGCGGGAGTTACAATGAGCAGTTCTTC. This sequence encodes CASSFGTSGSYNEQFF.

This clonotype was counted at least ten times. The chain has TRBV28 and TRBJ1-3, with 8 bases that match TRBD1. Trimming removed 4 bases from V and 5 bases from J; junction bases left unmatched: 4. Germline loops: CDR1 MDHEN, CDR2 SYDVKM. This CDR3 comprises 14 residues. CDR3 amino acids: CASSSGGGRNTIYF. CDR3 DNA sequence: TGTGCCAGCAGTTCAGGGGGCGGCCGAAACACCATATATTTT.

This clonotype occurred many times. The J gene is TRBJ2-7, the V gene TRBV5-1; 9 nucleotides line up with TRBD1. The CDR3 has 14 residues. V shed 2 bases and J 6 bases; nucleotides not matched to a gene: 6. CDR1 and CDR2 from the germline V gene are SGHRS and YFSETQ. CDR3 sequence: CASSFGTGIGEQYF. The CDR3 DNA reads TGCGCCAGCAGCTTCGGGACAGGGATCGGCGAGCAGTACTTC.

This clonotype was seen more than once but under ten times. The chain employs TRBV4-1 and TRBJ2-6; 13 nucleotides align to TRBD2. CDR1 MGHRA and CDR2 YSYEKL come from the germline V gene. This CDR3 region has 19 residues. V lost 4 bases, J lost 4 bases, and 10 bases stayed unmatched. CDR3 residues: CASSRQTSGRYGGANVLTF. CDR3 bases: TGCGCCAGCAGCCGACAGACTAGCGGGAGGTACGGAGGGGCCAACGTCCTGACTTTC.

The chain carries TRBV6-1 and TRBJ2-3, with 8 bases lining up with TRBD2. J lost 0 bases, V lost 6 bases, and 5 bases had no gene match. Germline V lookup: CDR1 MNHNS, CDR2 SASEGT. The CDR3 is made up of 15 amino acids. The CDR3 sequence: CASRLLAASTDTQYF. The CDR3 nucleotides are TGTGCCAGCAGGTTACTAGCGGCAAGCACAGATACGCAGTATTTT.

In regard to this clonotype: A much larger clone differs from this one at a single base, so this may be a read error. This chain joins TRBV7-2 and TRBJ2-7; 7 nucleotides match TRBD2. Germline trimming cut 8 bases from V and 4 bases from J; bases unmatched to any gene: 5. The germline gives CDR1 SGHTA, CDR2 FQGNSA. The CDR3 extends over 12 amino acids. The CDR3 reads CASGSSGYEQYF. CDR3 DNA: TGTGCCAGCGGCTCTAGCGGTTACGAGCAGTACTTC.

Points on this clonotype: A read error may produce the germline difference seen at one junction end. V gene TRBV2 combines with J gene TRBJ2-5; D is possibly TRBD1 or TRBD2 (6 bases each). The CDR3 spans 13 residues. Germline assignment: CDR1 SNHLY and CDR2 FYNNEI. The CDR3: CASNRGQQEAQYF. The CDR3 region has the DNA TGTGCCAGCAACCGGGGGCAGCAAGAGGCCCAGTACTTC.

This clonotype appeared a few times. The rearrangement links TRBV5-5 to TRBJ1-1; the D gene is possibly TRBD1 (5 bases). Trimming took off 1 base at V and 10 bases at J, with 14 bases between the two ends. CDR1 is SGHKS, CDR2 YYEKEE, per germline (reference sequence). CDR3 length: 13 residues. The CDR3 protein is CASSLSAGKRAFF. Written as DNA, the CDR3 is TGTGCCAGCAGCTTGTCGGCAGGGAAGAGAGCTTTCTTT.

The genes are TRBV7-2 and TRBJ1-3; D unclear. The CDR3 totals 14 residues. Trimming shortened V by 5 bases and J by 2 bases, and 10 bases separated the two germline ends. CDR1 and CDR2 (germline): SGHTA, FQGNSA. CDR3 residues: CASSRTDTGNTIYF. CDR3 coding DNA: TGTGCCAGCAGCCGAACAGACACTGGAAACACCATATATTTT. Looking up the rest from reference TRBV7-2 and TRBJ1-3 gives the full variable domain: GAGVSQSPSNKVTEKGKDVELRCDPISGHTALYWYRQSLGQGLEFLIYFQGNSAPDKSGLPSDRFSAERTGGSVSTLTIQRTQQEDSAVYLCASSRTDTGNTIYFGEGSWLTVV.

On this clonotype itself: A read error may be the cause here, since a much bigger clone is one base away. The gene calls are TRBV3-1 and TRBJ2-2; 7 bases agree with TRBD2. The length of the CDR3 is 16 residues. Germline lookup yields CDR1 LGHDT and CDR2 YNNKEL (reference sequence). In DNA, the CDR3 is TGTGCCAGCATCCAAGGGCAGGGAGGGCGAACCGGGGAGCTGTTTTTT. Protein: CASIQGQGGRTGELFF.

Note on this clonotype: Being one base from a much bigger clone, this may be a read error. This CDR3 reads CASRLIGFHSYEQYF. In nucleotides, the CDR3 is TGTGCCAGCAGATTAATTGGGTTCCACTCCTACGAGCAGTACTTC. The J gene is TRBJ2-7, the V gene TRBV7-2; D is unclear. The CDR3 loop spans 15 amino acids. Trimming shortened V by 6 bases and J by 0 bases, and 15 bases separated the two germline ends. Germline CDR1 and CDR2: SGHTA and FQGNSA. The variable domain in full, completed from reference TRBV7-2 and TRBJ2-7, reads GAGVSQSPSNKVTEKGKDVELRCDPISGHTALYWYRQSLGQGLEFLIYFQGNSAPDKSGLPSDRFSAERTGGSVSTLTIQRTQQEDSAVYLCASRLIGFHSYEQYFGPGTRLTVT.

This clonotype has a count of ten or more. This sequence joins TRBV24-1 and TRBJ2-1, with D uncertain. Trimming shortened V by 5 bases and J by 0 bases, and 10 bases separated the two germline ends. The CDR3 covers 15 residues. CDR1 KGHDR and CDR2 SFDVKD come from the germline V gene. CDR3 bases: TGTGCCACCAGTGGTGGACGTCACTCCTACAATGAGCAGTTCTTC. Translation gives CATSGGRHSYNEQFF.

Turning to this clonotype: A much larger clone lies one base from this, so it may be a read error. The rearrangement uses TRBV11-3 and TRBJ2-7; D is ambiguous. The CDR3 runs to 14 residues. Germline V lookup: CDR1 SGHNT, CDR2 YENEEA. The V end was cut by 3 bases, the J end by 4 bases, with 13 bases between. CDR3 region: CASSLVELSYEQYF. The CDR3 DNA is TGTGCCAGCAGCTTGGTCGAGCTATCTTACGAGCAGTACTTC.

This clonotype was counted a single time. The chain carries TRBV29-1 and TRBJ2-3, with TRBD1 matching over 10 bases. The CDR3 has 17 residues. Germline-derived CDR1 and CDR2 are SQVTM and ANQGSEA. Unmatched junction bases numbered 15, after V lost 7 bases and J lost 2 bases. The CDR3 region is CSGGTGVIRLVTDTQYF. The CDR3 DNA sequence: TGCAGCGGGGGGACAGGGGTTATTAGACTCGTCACAGATACGCAGTATTTT.

V is TRBV6-2 or TRBV6-3 and J is TRBJ2-4; D perhaps matches TRBD2 (6 bases). Trimming stripped 2 bases from V and 6 bases from J, with 14 bases between. This CDR3 contains 15 residues. The germline CDR1 and CDR2 sequences are MNHEY and SVGEGT. The DNA of the CDR3 is TGTGCCAGCAGTTACCCGGGACTCGTACTAAACATTCAGTACTTC. Protein sequence: CASSYPGLVLNIQYF.

The chain combines TRBV3-1 with TRBJ1-3, with D possibly TRBD1 on 5 matching bases. The CDR3 has 19 residues. V was trimmed by 4 bases and J by 0 bases, leaving 22 bases between them. Germline lookup yields CDR1 LGHDT and CDR2 YNNKEL (reference sequence). CDR3 protein: CASSRKTAITIYSGNTIYF. The CDR3 nucleotides read TGTGCCAGCAGCCGGAAGACAGCCATCACGATTTACTCTGGAAACACCATATATTTT.

This sequence joins TRBV4-1 and TRBJ2-7; the D gene is possibly TRBD2 (5 bases). The CDR3 runs 13 residues. Germline V gene data show CDR1 as MGHRA and CDR2 as YSYEKL. V was cut by 5 bases and J by 0 bases, with 8 bases left in between. The CDR3 protein is CASSKDFSYEQYF. The CDR3 nucleotides are TGCGCCAGCAGCAAGGACTTCTCCTACGAGCAGTACTTC.

Ten or more counts support this clonotype. The gene calls are TRBV19 and TRBJ2-1, with 8 bases fitting TRBD2. The CDR3 length is 16 residues. The germline CDR1 and CDR2 sequences are LNHDA and SQIVND (reference sequence). Losses at the gene ends were 2 bases for V and 8 bases for J; bases not matched to a gene: 11. The CDR3 spells CASSIWSRIGGDEQFF. As DNA, the CDR3 is TGTGCCAGTAGTATATGGTCCCGGATCGGGGGGGATGAGCAGTTCTTC. The full variable domain, completed using reference TRBV19 and TRBJ2-1, is DGGITQSPKYLFRKEGQNVTLSCEQNLNHDAMYWYRQDPGQGLRLIYYSQIVNDFQKGDIAEGYSVSREKKESFPLTVTSAQKNPTAFYLCASSIWSRIGGDEQFFGPGTRLTVL.

In this sample, this clonotype turned up many times. The V and J genes are TRBV19 and TRBJ2-7; no definite D call. Germline-derived CDR1 and CDR2 are LNHDA and SQIVND (reference sequence). This CDR3 contains 13 residues. The V and J ends lost 5 bases and 3 bases respectively, with 11 bases between them. The CDR3 coding sequence is TGTGCCAGTAGTTCATCGACTGGCTACGAGCAGTACTTC. Translating gives CASSSSTGYEQYF.